This TCR beta chain emerged from a study of T cells after yellow fever vaccination. The wider study: Researchers used SMART-Seq v4 Ultra Low Input to prepare fractions that had low cell numbers.

The CDR3 sequence is 15 residues long. Looked up from germline, CDR1 is KGHSH and CDR2 is LQKENI. V trimming: 2 bases; J trimming: 4 bases; junction bases outside the gene matches: 7. TCRdb re-called the 5' RACE reads with MiXCR, one entry per CDR3 protein. The sample has about 260,000 distinct CDR3 sequences, about an eighth seen once. The source material was CD4+ T cells sorted from PBMCs, sampled 45 days after the yellow fever booster vaccination. The source of this sequence is a man aged 25-45 years who received the YFV17D yellow fever vaccine. This sequence joins TRBV18 and TRBJ2-5, with TRBD2 identical over 7 bases. The CDR3 sequence is CASSPVPGGGETQYF. The CDR3, as DNA: TGTGCCAGCTCACCAGTCCCGGGAGGTGGAGAGACCCAGTACTTC.